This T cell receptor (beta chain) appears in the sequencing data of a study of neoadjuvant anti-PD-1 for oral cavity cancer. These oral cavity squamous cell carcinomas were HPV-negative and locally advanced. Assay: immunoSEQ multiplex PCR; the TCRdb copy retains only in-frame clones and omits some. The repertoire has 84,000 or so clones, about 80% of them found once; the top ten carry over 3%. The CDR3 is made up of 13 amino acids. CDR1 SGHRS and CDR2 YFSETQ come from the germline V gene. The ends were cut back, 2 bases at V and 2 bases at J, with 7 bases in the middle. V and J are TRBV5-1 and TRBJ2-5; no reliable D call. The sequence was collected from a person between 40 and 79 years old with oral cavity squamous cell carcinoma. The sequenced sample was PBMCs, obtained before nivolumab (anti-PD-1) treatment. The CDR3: CASSFGLQETQYF. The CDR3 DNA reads TGCGCCAGCAGCTTCGGTCTTCAAGAGACCCAGTACTTC.